These 8 T cell receptor beta chains share one sample of origin, sequenced in a study of early T cells in non-severe SARS-CoV-2 infection. One entry per CDR3 protein, called by TCRdb with MiXCR from the 5' RACE reads. The sample records around 9,000 distinct CDR3 sequences, about 5% being singletons. The sequencing sample was made of whole blood. The receptors stem from an adult who was a healthcare worker with PCR-confirmed SARS-CoV-2 infection or an uninfected control (not recorded which).

In its sample, this clonotype ranks as medium-sized. The gene calls are TRBV29-1 and TRBJ2-6, with D unresolved. Germline V CDR1 and CDR2: SQVTM, ANQGSEA. V was cut by 5 bases and J by 0 bases, with 8 bases left in between. The CDR3 is 14 residues long. This CDR3 reads CSVSSGSGANVLTF. In DNA, the CDR3 is TGCAGCGTTTCCTCCGGCTCTGGGGCCAACGTCCTGACTTTC.

This clonotype was seen many times. The V call is TRBV5-1, the J call TRBJ2-1, with TRBD2 matching over 9 bases. Germline V gene lookup returns CDR1 SGHRS and CDR2 YFSETQ. Trimming at V came to 4 bases and at J to 5 bases, leaving 16 bases not matched to a gene. This CDR3 comprises 18 residues. The CDR3 here is CASSQLAGEALPNNEQFF. CDR3 nucleotides: TGCGCCAGCAGCCAATTAGCGGGAGAGGCATTACCCAACAATGAGCAGTTCTTC.

A few counts support this clonotype. J is TRBJ2-4 and V is TRBV6-2 or TRBV6-3; the D gene could be TRBD1 or TRBD2 (5 bases each). From germline, CDR1 is MNHEY and CDR2 SVGEGT. V shed 9 bases and J shed 0 bases, with 12 bases lying between them. CDR3 size: 14 residues. For the CDR3, the DNA is TGTGCCAGTACCCGGGACGGAGCCAAAAACATTCAGTACTTC. Protein sequence: CASTRDGAKNIQYF.

In this sample, this clonotype turned up many times. The V and J genes are TRBV6-2 or TRBV6-3 and TRBJ2-1; maybe TRBD2 (6 bases). From germline, CDR1 is MNHEY and CDR2 SVGEGT. The ends were cut back, 6 bases at V and 13 bases at J, with 22 bases in the middle. The CDR3 spans 14 residues. The CDR3: CASSPSPLGSAQFF. CDR3 nucleotide sequence: TGTGCCAGCAGCCCCTCGCCCCTCGGGAGCGCCCAGTTCTTC.

In its sample, this clonotype is medium-sized. The chain combines TRBV11-1 with TRBJ1-1, with D uncertain. The V end was cut by 0 bases, the J end by 5 bases, with 13 bases between. CDR1 is SGHAT and CDR2 is FQDESV in the germline V gene (reference sequence). CDR3 length: 15 amino acids. The CDR3 sequence is CASSLAESVWTEAFF. CDR3 bases: TGTGCCAGCAGCTTAGCGGAGTCAGTGTGGACTGAAGCTTTCTTT. Variable domain in full (rest from reference TRBV11-1 and TRBJ1-1): EAEVAQSPRYKITEKSQAVAFWCDPISGHATLYWYRQILGQGPELLVQFQDESVVDDSQLPKDRFSAERLKGVDSTLKIQPAELGDSAMYLCASSLAESVWTEAFFGQGTRLTVV.

This clonotype is termed medium-sized. V usage is TRBV12-3 or TRBV12-4 and J usage is TRBJ2-2; D is perhaps TRBD1 (6 bases). The length of the CDR3 is 13 residues. Trimming left V 3 bases short and J 6 bases short, with 8 bases between. In DNA, the CDR3 is TGTGCCAGCAGTTTTACAGGGCCCGGGGAGCTGTTTTTT. It codes for CASSFTGPGELFF.

There are many counts of this clonotype. The genes are TRBV12-3 or TRBV12-4 and TRBJ2-1; D gene uncertain. The CDR3 has 17 residues. V lost 5 bases to trimming and J lost 1 base, with 18 bases between them. This CDR3 reads CASSLSRSGPSYNEQFF. The CDR3 bases are TGTGCCAGCAGTCTCTCTCGATCGGGTCCTTCCTACAATGAGCAGTTCTTC.

By its share, this clonotype is medium-sized. The chain recombines TRBV5-1 with TRBJ2-7; 12 bases are a match to TRBD2. There are 15 residues in the CDR3. CDR1 is SGHRS and CDR2 is YFSETQ in the germline V gene. The ends lost 4 bases at V and 3 bases at J; junction bases unmatched: 5. CDR3 loop: CASSPLTSGGYEQYF. In DNA form, the CDR3 reads TGCGCCAGCAGCCCCCTGACTAGCGGGGGCTACGAGCAGTACTTC.